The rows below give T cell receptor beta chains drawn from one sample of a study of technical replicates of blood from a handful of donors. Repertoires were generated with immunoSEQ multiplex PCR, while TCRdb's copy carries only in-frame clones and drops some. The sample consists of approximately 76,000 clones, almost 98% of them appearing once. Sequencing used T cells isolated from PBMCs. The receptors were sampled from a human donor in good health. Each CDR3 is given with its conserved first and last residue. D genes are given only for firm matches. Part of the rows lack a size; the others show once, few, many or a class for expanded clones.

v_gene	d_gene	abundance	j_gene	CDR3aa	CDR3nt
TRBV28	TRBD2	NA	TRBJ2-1	CASWISGRGYNEQFF	TGTGCCAGCTGGATAAGCGGGAGGGGCTACAATGAGCAGTTCTTC
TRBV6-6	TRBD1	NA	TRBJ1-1	CASSYQTGGTEAFF	TGTGCCAGCAGTTACCAGACAGGGGGAACTGAAGCTTTCTTT
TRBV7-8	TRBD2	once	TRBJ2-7	CASRGLAGGTYEQYF	TGTGCCAGCAGAGGACTAGCGGGGGGTACCTACGAGCAGTACTTC
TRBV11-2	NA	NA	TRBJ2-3	CASSLVAGSSTDTQYF	TGTGCCAGCAGCTTAGTCGCCGGTAGTAGCACAGATACGCAGTATTTT
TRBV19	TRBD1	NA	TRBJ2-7	CASSIAGTGNYEQYF	TGTGCCAGTAGTATTGCGGGGACAGGGAACTACGAGCAGTACTTC
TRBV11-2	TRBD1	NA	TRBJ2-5	CASSSETGIVFQETQYF	TGTGCCAGCAGCTCCGAGACAGGGATTGTTTTCCAAGAGACCCAGTACTTC
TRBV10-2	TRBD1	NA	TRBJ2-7	CASSESQGVISYEQYF	TGCGCCAGCAGTGAGTCTCAGGGGGTGATCTCCTACGAGCAGTACTTC
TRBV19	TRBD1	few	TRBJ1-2	CASRSPTRTGNYGYTF	TGTGCCAGTAGGAGCCCCACCAGGACAGGGAACTATGGCTACACCTTC
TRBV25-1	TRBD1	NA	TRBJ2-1	CASSEWGQGAREQFF	TGTGCCAGCAGTGAGTGGGGACAGGGGGCGCGTGAGCAGTTCTTC
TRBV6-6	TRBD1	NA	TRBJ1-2	CASSYSPGGSDYGYTF	TGTGCCAGCAGTTACTCACCAGGGGGCTCGGACTATGGCTACACCTTC
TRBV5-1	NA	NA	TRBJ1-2	CASSLDPGGGGGYGYTF	TGCGCCAGCAGCTTGGACCCGGGCGGGGGAGGTGGCTATGGCTACACCTTC
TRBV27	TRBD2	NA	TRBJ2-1	CASSLGTSGHNEQFF	TGTGCCAGCAGTCTCGGGACTAGCGGGCATAATGAGCAGTTCTTC
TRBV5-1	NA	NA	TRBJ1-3	CASSLDGYRSGNTIYF	TGCGCCAGCAGCTTGGATGGCTATCGGAGTGGAAACACCATATATTTT
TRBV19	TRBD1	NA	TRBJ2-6	CASSIFPVGQAGANVLTF	TGTGCCAGTAGTATTTTTCCGGTCGGACAGGCTGGGGCCAACGTCCTGACTTTC
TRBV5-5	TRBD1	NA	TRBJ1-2	CASSGRQGENYGYTF	TGTGCCAGCAGCGGTAGACAGGGAGAAAACTATGGCTACACCTTC
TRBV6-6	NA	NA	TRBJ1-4	CASSKGTTNEKLFF	TGTGCCAGCAGTAAGGGGACAACTAATGAAAAACTGTTTTTT
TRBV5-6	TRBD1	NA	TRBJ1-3	CASSRDSSGNTIYF	TGTGCCAGCAGCCGGGACAGCTCTGGAAACACCATATATTTT
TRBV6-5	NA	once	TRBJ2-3	CASSYEGTSTDTQYF	TGTGCCAGCAGTTACGAGGGAACTAGCACAGATACGCAGTATTTT
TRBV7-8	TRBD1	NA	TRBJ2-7	CASSLVYRGRMNEQYF	TGTGCCAGCAGCTTAGTCTACAGGGGAAGGATGAACGAGCAGTACTTC
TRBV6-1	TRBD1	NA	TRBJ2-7	CASSEGLGETGISYEQYF	TGTGCCAGCAGTGAAGGGTTGGGCGAGACAGGGATTTCGTACGAGCAGTACTTC
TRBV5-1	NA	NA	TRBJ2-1	CASSFIQGEGNEQFF	TGCGCCAGCAGCTTTATACAGGGAGAAGGAAATGAGCAGTTCTTC
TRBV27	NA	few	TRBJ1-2	CASSLTTGNGYTF	TGTGCCAGCAGTCTAACGACAGGAAATGGCTACACCTTC
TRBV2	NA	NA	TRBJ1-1	CASSERGDTEAFF	TGTGCCAGCAGTGAACGGGGGGACACTGAAGCTTTCTTT
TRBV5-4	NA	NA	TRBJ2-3	CASSSPTRYRPASTDTQYF	TGTGCCAGCAGCTCCCCCACTAGGTATCGCCCAGCTAGCACAGATACGCAGTATTTT
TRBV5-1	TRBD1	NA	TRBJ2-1	CASSPRTGIDEQFF	TGCGCCAGCAGCCCGAGGACAGGTATAGATGAGCAGTTCTTC
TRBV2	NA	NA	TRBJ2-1	CASSEDRNRLVVRDEQFF	TGTGCCAGCAGTGAAGATAGGAATAGGCTAGTTGTAAGAGATGAGCAGTTCTTC
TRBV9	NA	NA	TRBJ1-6	CASSPETVGSPLHF	TGTGCCAGCAGCCCGGAGACAGTCGGGTCACCCCTCCACTTT
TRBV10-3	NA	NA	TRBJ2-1	CAISPQGPGLNEQFF	TGTGCCATCAGTCCCCAGGGTCCTGGGCTCAATGAGCAGTTCTTC
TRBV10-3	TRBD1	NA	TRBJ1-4	CAISQGAQDEKLFF	TGTGCCATCAGTCAGGGGGCGCAGGATGAAAAACTGTTTTTT
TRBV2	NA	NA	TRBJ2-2	CASSEGHSTGELFF	TGTGCCAGCAGTGAGGGACACAGCACCGGGGAGCTGTTTTTT
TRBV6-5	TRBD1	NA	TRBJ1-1	CASSYGTGGTEAFF	TGTGCCAGCAGTTACGGGACAGGGGGCACTGAAGCTTTCTTT
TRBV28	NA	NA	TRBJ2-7	CASRTFRDTFSYEQYF	TGTGCCAGCAGAACTTTCAGGGACACCTTTTCCTACGAGCAGTACTTC
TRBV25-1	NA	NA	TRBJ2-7	CASSDLAVSYEQYF	TGTGCCAGCAGTGACCTAGCCGTTTCCTACGAGCAGTACTTC
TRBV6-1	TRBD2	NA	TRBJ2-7	CASTKSSGGAYEQYF	TGTGCCAGCACTAAAAGTAGCGGGGGGGCCTACGAGCAGTACTTC
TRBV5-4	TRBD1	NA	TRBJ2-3	CASSPRQGYDTDTQYF	TGTGCCAGCAGCCCCCGACAGGGCTATGACACAGATACGCAGTATTTT
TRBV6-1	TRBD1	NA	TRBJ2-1	CASTDRIANEQFF	TGTGCCAGCACGGACAGGATTGCTAATGAGCAGTTCTTC
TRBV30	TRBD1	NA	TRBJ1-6	CAWGQGTQSPLHF	TGTGCCTGGGGACAGGGGACGCAATCACCCCTCCACTTT
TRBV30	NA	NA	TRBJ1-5	CAWSGVGHWDNQPQHF	TGTGCCTGGAGTGGCGTTGGACATTGGGATAATCAGCCCCAGCATTTT
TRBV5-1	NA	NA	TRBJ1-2	CASSLELPYGYTF	TGCGCCAGCAGCTTGGAGCTACCCTATGGCTACACCTTC
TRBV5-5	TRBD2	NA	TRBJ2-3	CASRIGTSGTDTQYF	TGTGCCAGCAGAATCGGGACTAGCGGCACAGATACGCAGTATTTT
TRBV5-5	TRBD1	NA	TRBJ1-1	CASSLWTGGWFRAFF	TGTGCCAGCAGTTTATGGACAGGGGGCTGGTTCCGAGCTTTCTTT
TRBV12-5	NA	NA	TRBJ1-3	CASGLDGYSGNTIYF	TGTGCTAGTGGTCTAGACGGCTACTCTGGAAACACCATATATTTT